This T cell receptor (beta chain) was identified during a study of cytomegalovirus exposure and HLA in healthy donors. About the research overall: As an earlier analysis found, 180 million or so T cells yielded fewer than 130 million unique TCR beta sequences. Whole-study findings and limits: Indistinguishable V segments such as TRBV6-2 and TRBV6-3 were excluded. Association of a missense DCLRE1C variant with TCR beta V- and J-gene trimming was reported in a later analysis.

As to this clone: As yet, its antigen is unknown.

Trimming removed 1 base from V and 6 bases from J, with 4 bases in between. Germline V lookup: CDR1 KGHSY, CDR2 FQNENV. This CDR3 has 12 residues. Primers for the PCR totalled 60 Vbeta and 13 Jbeta. The authors' processing: Roughly 12 million of some 80 million unique TCR beta chains were shared, per a later count. The repertoire was sequenced with immunoSEQ multiplex PCR; TCRdb's copy has only in-frame clones and lacks some. From that table come the V and J calls and clone size; the DNA was used to work out D and trimming. This sample has roughly 150,000 clones, with 77% found just once. The TCR originated in a man in his fifties or sixties in good health and CMV-seropositive. The sequenced sample consisted of PBMCs. This chain joins TRBV16 and TRBJ1-5; no firm D call. CDR3 DNA: TGTGCCAGCAGCCAATTGAGTCAGCCCCAGCATTTT. Amino acid sequence: CASSQLSQPQHF.